This passage covers 4 T cell receptor beta chains from one sample sequenced in a study of control samples from healthy donors and cancer patients. TCRdb's table, derived via immunoSEQ multiplex PCR, lists solely in-frame clones and lacks some. The sample lists roughly 170,000 clones; 85% to 95% were seen once. Sequenced: blood. All receptors derive from a woman aged 18-29 years in good health.

Concerning this clone itself: The junction departs from the called germline gene at one end, perhaps through a read error. V and J are TRBV6-2 or TRBV6-3 and TRBJ1-6, with D possibly being TRBD1 (5 bases). This CDR3 has 14 amino acids. Germline V gene lookup returns CDR1 MNHEY and CDR2 SVGEGT. The CDR3 loop is CASSQRQINSPLHF. DNA of the CDR3: TGTGCCAGCAGTCAGCGACAGATAAATTCTCCCCTCCACTTT.

The chain's CDR3 is CASSPALVTNTGELFF. In DNA, the CDR3 is TGTGCCAGCTCACCAGCCCTCGTTACGAACACCGGGGAGCTGTTTTTT. The chain recombines TRBV18 with TRBJ2-2; D gene ambiguous. CDR1 is KGHSH, CDR2 LQKENI, per germline. Trimming removed 2 bases at V and 0 bases at J, with 10 bases between. CDR3 size: 16 residues.

J is TRBJ1-1 and V is TRBV3-1 (or the pseudogene TRBV3-2); 9 bases fit TRBD1. The germline V gene encodes CDR1 LGHDT and CDR2 YNNKEL (reference sequence). This CDR3 comprises 16 residues. Losses at the gene ends were 3 bases for V and 1 base for J; bases not matched to a gene: 6. In DNA, the CDR3 is TGTGCCAGCAGCCAGCAACAGGGGGCTAGGAACACTGAAGCTTTCTTT. Protein: CASSQQQGARNTEAFF.

The chain uses TRBV9 and TRBJ2-3; D possibly corresponds to TRBD1 (6 bases). The ends were cut back, 0 bases at V and 7 bases at J, with 18 bases in the middle. This CDR3 region has 16 residues. Germline V gene data show CDR1 as SGDLS and CDR2 as YYNGEE. CDR3 nucleotides: TGTGCCAGCAGCGTAGATGGCAGGGGCACACCATATACGCAGTATTTT. The encoded protein is CASSVDGRGTPYTQYF. Full variable domain (remainder filled in from reference TRBV9 and TRBJ2-3): DSGVTQTPKHLITATGQRVTLRCSPRSGDLSVYWYQQSLDQGLQFLIQYYNGEERAKGNILERFSAQQFPDLHSELNLSSLELGDSALYFCASSVDGRGTPYTQYFGPGTRLTVL.